This T cell receptor (beta chain) was recovered during a study of blood T cell repertoires in COVID-19. At the level of the study: Either two negative PCRs, clearance, or symptom resolution qualified Cohort 3 donors as recovered.

Generated by immunoSEQ multiplex PCR, the TCRdb table keeps only in-frame clones and is missing some. The data show under 200,000 clones, more than 85% seen once. With 4 bases clipped from V and 6 bases from J, the junction kept 21 bases outside the gene matches. The CDR3 is made up of 18 amino acids. CDR1 and CDR2 from the germline V gene are MGHRA and YSYEKL. The chain links TRBV4-1 to TRBJ2-7, with 7 bases matching TRBD2. Sequenced: PBMCs or T cells enriched from blood (not recorded which). The sequence was collected from a woman in her 40s in a cohort exposed to, infected with or recovered from COVID-19 (not recorded which). The CDR3 nucleotides read TGCGCCAGCAGCCCCCGACTAAGTAGCGGGTTGGGGAAGGGCGAGCAGTACTTC. Translated, it gives CASSPRLSSGLGKGEQYF.